The clone carrying this T cell receptor beta chain was counted ten times or more. What it binds is not known. This sample is part of a study of T cells in Graves' hyperthyroidism and ophthalmopathy. Exclusion followed for patients with uncontrolled infection, other autoimmune disease, pregnancy or lactation. Findings and caveats of the study: Most expanded thyroid clonotypes above 0.001 also appeared in blood. Ophthalmopathy got predicted by the model a median about 6.7 months before its onset.

The CDR3 spans 15 residues. V was trimmed by 5 bases and J by 5 bases, leaving 18 bases between them. The germline gives CDR1 SGHAT, CDR2 FQNNGV. It was RNA transcripts that yielded the amplified TCR beta CDR3 regions. The HTBI primer set was used in a first-round RT-PCR of the TCR CDR3. Each CDR3 protein is one row after TCRdb ran MiXCR on the multiplex PCR reads. The data show about 570,000 distinct CDR3 sequences, around 46% seen once. This receptor was obtained from an adult woman with Graves' disease, either hyperthyroidism or ophthalmopathy (not recorded which). V and J are TRBV11-2 and TRBJ1-2; D unclear. Sequencing input: peripheral blood or thyroid tissue (not recorded which). The chain's CDR3 is CASSPPAWRQYGYTF. The CDR3 region has the DNA TGTGCCAGCAGCCCCCCGGCGTGGAGACAATATGGCTACACCTTC.